This record looks at one T cell receptor (beta chain) sequence and its context. Antigen: not known. The source of the sample is a study of PD-1 blockade in mismatch repair-deficient tumors. Across the study: Patients had eleven to twelve mismatch repair-deficient cancer types, all previously treated and progressing. General observations from the study: Tumor-resident clones, often absent from pretreatment blood, expanded after pembrolizumab and then contracted.

TCR sequencing covered a few patients who responded to pembrolizumab. Libraries were prepared by immunoSEQ multiplex PCR; TCRdb keeps only in-frame clonotypes and omits some of them. Of over 100,000 clones in the sample, more than 60% were seen once. The CDR3 has 15 amino acids. CDR1 is SGHKS and CDR2 is YYEKEE in the germline V gene (reference sequence). The V end lost 0 bases, the J end lost 4 bases, and 13 bases lay between the germline ends. The sequence derives from an adult with mismatch repair-deficient cancer. The starting material was peripheral blood, obtained roughly 13 months after starting pembrolizumab. V is TRBV5-5 and J is TRBJ1-1; D may be TRBD1 (6 bases). The CDR3 DNA follows: TGTGCCAGCAGCTTGGCCACGGGAGGGGGCACTGAAGCTTTCTTT. Amino acid sequence: CASSLATGGGTEAFF.